These T cell receptor beta chains were read from a single sample in a study of control samples from healthy donors and cancer patients. Using immunoSEQ multiplex PCR, the repertoire was profiled, and TCRdb retains in-frame clones only, with some absent. This sample has tens of thousands of clones, with roughly 82% found just once. The sample consisted of blood. The receptors derive from a man aged 45-60 years in good health. The CDR3 runs from the conserved cysteine through the conserved F or W. D genes are given only for firm matches. Not all rows give a size; the values are once, few, many and, for expanded clones, a class.

V gene,D gene,clone size,J gene,CDR3 protein,CDR3 DNA
TRBV11-2,TRBD1,-,TRBJ2-5,CASSLFQGAQETQYF,TGTGCCAGCAGCTTATTCCAGGGGGCCCAAGAGACCCAGTACTTC
TRBV5-1,TRBD1,-,TRBJ1-4,CASSWGQGVNEKLFF,TGCGCCAGCAGCTGGGGACAGGGTGTAAATGAAAAACTGTTTTTT
TRBV20-1,-,-,TRBJ1-1,CSARLSGEAFF,TGCAGTGCTAGACTCTCGGGTGAAGCTTTCTTT
TRBV5-8,-,once,TRBJ2-1,CASSLFAGINEQFF,TGTGCCAGCAGCTTGTTCGCGGGAATCAATGAGCAGTTCTTC
TRBV7-8,-,-,TRBJ2-2,CASSPDTGELFF,TGTGCCAGCAGCCCGGACACCGGGGAGCTGTTTTTT
TRBV5-1,TRBD2,-,TRBJ2-3,CASSLAGLAGGPGDTQYF,TGCGCCAGCAGCTTGGCGGGACTAGCGGGAGGGCCGGGAGATACGCAGTATTTT
TRBV6-5,-,-,TRBJ1-1,CASSRDRIFPEAFF,TGTGCCAGCAGTCGAGACAGGATTTTCCCTGAAGCTTTCTTT
TRBV5-6,TRBD1,-,TRBJ2-7,CASSLNRGINEQYF,TGTGCCAGCAGCCTTAACAGGGGAATTAACGAGCAGTACTTC
TRBV29-1,TRBD2,-,TRBJ2-7,CSVEGTGTTNYEQYF,TGCAGCGTTGAAGGAACCGGGACTACCAACTACGAGCAGTACTTC
TRBV25-1,-,-,TRBJ2-1,CASSPGSPVSYNEQFF,TGTGCCAGCAGCCCAGGGTCTCCCGTCTCCTACAATGAGCAGTTCTTC
TRBV15,-,-,TRBJ1-2,CATSLPGVGGYTF,TGTGCCACCAGCCTCCCAGGGGTCGGCGGCTACACCTTC
TRBV14,TRBD1,-,TRBJ2-5,CASSRDSVQETQYF,TGTGCCAGCAGCCGGGACAGTGTCCAAGAGACCCAGTACTTC
TRBV28,-,-,TRBJ1-1,CASSGGGPWTLGNTEAFF,TGTGCCAGTTCGGGAGGGGGGCCCTGGACACTCGGAAACACTGAAGCTTTCTTT
TRBV7-8,TRBD1,few,TRBJ1-6,CASSRDPGQYNSPLHF,TGTGCCAGCAGCCGAGACCCGGGACAGTATAATTCACCCCTCCACTTT
TRBV10-2,-,-,TRBJ2-1,CASSDRGDTHPYNEQFF,TGCGCCAGCAGTGACAGGGGAGACACCCATCCGTACAATGAGCAGTTCTTC
TRBV30,-,-,TRBJ1-2,CAWIHGWDGYTF,TGTGCCTGGATTCATGGATGGGATGGCTACACCTTC
TRBV5-5,TRBD2,-,TRBJ2-2,CASSLASGMNTGELFF,TGTGCCAGCAGCTTAGCTAGCGGGATGAACACCGGGGAGCTGTTTTTT